The source of this T cell receptor beta chain is a study of blood T cell repertoires in COVID-19. The table came from immunoSEQ multiplex PCR; TCRdb's copy has only in-frame clones and leaves some out. The sample holds under 300,000 clones, under 90% seen once. CDR1 and CDR2 from the germline V gene are MNHEY and SVGAGI. V shed 6 bases and J shed 8 bases, with 13 bases lying between them. CDR3 length: 12 residues. The receptor's source is a woman between 40 and 50 years old who had recovered from COVID-19. Input material: peripheral blood. The rearrangement joins TRBV6-5 to TRBJ1-2; D unclear. CDR3 DNA: TGTGCCAGCAGAACCCCGGCGGGAGGCTACACCTTC. This translates into CASRTPAGGYTF.